This T cell receptor (beta chain) comes out of a study of cytomegalovirus exposure and HLA in healthy donors. PCR was performed using 60 Vbeta and 13 Jbeta primers. Measured with immunoSEQ multiplex PCR; TCRdb has only the in-frame clones, and not every one. This table lists roughly 200,000 clones. Germline V lookup: CDR1 MGHDK, CDR2 SYGVNS. Trimming removed 5 bases at V and 3 bases at J, with 10 bases between. The CDR3 runs to 13 residues. The source material was PBMCs. This TCR was sampled from a girl aged 2 to 10 in good health and CMV-seropositive. The chain employs TRBV25-1 and TRBJ1-2; possible D gene TRBD1, 5 bases. For the CDR3, the DNA is TGTGCCAGCAGTAAGGGGTTGGACTATGGCTACACCTTC. Translation gives CASSKGLDYGYTF.